This T cell receptor beta chain was recovered during a study of blood T cell repertoires in COVID-19. At the level of the study: The study drew acute and convalescent COVID-19 samples from the United States, Italy and Spain. Sources were T cells, B-cell-depleted T cells, or PBMCs; the material itself was cDNA or gDNA.

TCRdb's table, derived via immunoSEQ multiplex PCR, lists solely in-frame clones and lacks some. The sample has tens of thousands of clones; roughly nine tenths are singletons. Specimen: peripheral blood. The TCR originated in a human donor with active COVID-19. The donor label of this sample is uncertain.

This CDR3 is CASSTRQGGETQYF. In DNA form, the CDR3 reads TGTGCCAGCAGCACCCGACAGGGAGGAGAGACCCAGTACTTC. The chain carries TRBV7-2 and TRBJ2-5; D is possibly TRBD1 (7 bases). Germline V lookup: CDR1 SGHTA, CDR2 FQGNSA. The CDR3 loop spans 14 amino acids. V was trimmed by 5 bases and J by 4 bases, leaving 14 bases between them. Drawing the rest from reference TRBV7-2 and TRBJ2-5, the complete variable domain is GAGVSQSPSNKVTEKGKDVELRCDPISGHTALYWYRQSLGQGLEFLIYFQGNSAPDKSGLPSDRFSAERTGGSVSTLTIQRTQQEDSAVYLCASSTRQGGETQYFGPGTRLLVL.